The next 4 T cell receptor beta chains were all read from a single sample in a study of blood T cell repertoires in COVID-19. Here immunoSEQ multiplex PCR was the method, and the copy in TCRdb shows in-frame clones only, minus some. The sample comprises some 180,000 clones, 70% to 90% of which are singletons, and roughly 21% rests with the top ten. Sequenced sample: peripheral blood. All receptors derive from a man between 60 and 70 years old with active or convalescent COVID-19.

CDR3 coding DNA: TGCGCCAGCAGCTTGGTTACAAGCTCCTACAATGAGCAGTTCTTC. Amino acid sequence: CASSLVTSSYNEQFF. This sequence joins TRBV5-1 and TRBJ2-1; D gene ambiguous. Trimming took off 0 bases at V and 0 bases at J, with 7 bases between the two ends. The CDR3 loop spans 15 amino acids. Germline lookup yields CDR1 SGHRS and CDR2 YFSETQ. The full variable domain, rest sourced from reference TRBV5-1 and TRBJ2-1, is KAGVTQTPRYLIKTRGQQVTLSCSPISGHRSVSWYQQTPGQGLQFLFEYFSETQRNKGNFPGRFSGRQFSNSRSEMNVSTLELGDSALYLCASSLVTSSYNEQFFGPGTRLTVL.

The chain employs TRBV5-1 and TRBJ2-3; TRBD1 matches 7 bases. The trim removed 4 bases at V and 6 bases at J, leaving 14 bases unmatched. Germline CDR1 is SGHRS and CDR2 is YFSETQ. This CDR3 has 16 amino acids. The CDR3 DNA is TGCGCCAGCAGCAGGGGGCCGCAGCACTCACAGGATACGCAGTATTTT. Protein sequence: CASSRGPQHSQDTQYF.

The gene calls are TRBV5-1 and TRBJ2-3, with TRBD2 matching over 12 bases. Trimming took 0 bases from V and 3 from J; bases not matched to a gene: 5. CDR1 and CDR2 from the germline V gene are SGHRS and YFSETQ. CDR3 size: 17 residues. The CDR3 protein is CASSLEASGGATDTQYF. CDR3 sequence (DNA): TGCGCCAGCAGCTTGGAGGCTAGCGGGGGGGCAACAGATACGCAGTATTTT.

In this sample, this clone turned up a few times. Written as DNA, the CDR3 is TGCGCCAGCAGCCAGCCGGGACAGGGTATCTACGAGCAGTACTTC. Protein sequence: CASSQPGQGIYEQYF. The gene calls are TRBV4-1 and TRBJ2-7, with 9 bases that match TRBD1. The trim removed 3 bases at V and 3 bases at J, leaving 6 bases unmatched. The CDR3 contains 15 residues. CDR1 and CDR2 (germline): MGHRA, YSYEKL.